Only a few counts were recorded for the clone carrying this T cell receptor (beta chain). What it binds is unknown. This sample was taken from a study of Ad26.COV2.S vaccination and SARS-CoV-2 variants. General study results and limits: Post-vaccination spike-specific CD8+ and CD4+ T cell responses reportedly had substantial breadth.

CDR1 LGHNA and CDR2 YNFKEQ come from the germline V gene. V was cut by 1 base and J by 8 bases, with 6 bases left in between. The CDR3 loop spans 13 amino acids. Treatment noted: around 19 received Ad26.COV2.S at low or high dose, single or two shots; several received placebo; per-sample allocation not given. Sampling occurred on day 63 after the first vaccine or placebo injection. Using immunoSEQ multiplex PCR, the repertoire was profiled, and TCRdb retains in-frame clones only, with some absent. Of 350,000 to 450,000 clones in the sample, approximately 90% were seen once. The sample in question was peripheral blood, obtained in a trial of Ad26.COV2.S vaccine versus placebo. The V gene is TRBV4-2, the J gene TRBJ1-6; unclear D gene. The origin of this receptor is a person between 18 and 65 years old who received the Ad26.COV2.S COVID-19 vaccine or a placebo. CDR3 loop: CASSQALDSPLHF. The CDR3 region has the DNA TGTGCCAGCAGCCAAGCGCTCGATTCACCCCTCCACTTT.